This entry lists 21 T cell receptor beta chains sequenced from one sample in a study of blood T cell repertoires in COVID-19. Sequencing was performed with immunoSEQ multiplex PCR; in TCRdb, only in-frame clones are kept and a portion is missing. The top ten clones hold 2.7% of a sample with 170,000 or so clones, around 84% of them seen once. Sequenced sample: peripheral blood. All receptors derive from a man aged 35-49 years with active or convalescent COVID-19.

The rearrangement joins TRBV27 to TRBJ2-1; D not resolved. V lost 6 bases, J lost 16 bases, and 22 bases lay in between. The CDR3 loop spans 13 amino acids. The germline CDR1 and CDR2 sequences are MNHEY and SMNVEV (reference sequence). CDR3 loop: CASSLISRDSLFF. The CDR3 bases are TGTGCCAGCAGCTTAATTTCCCGAGACTCCCTTTTCTTC.

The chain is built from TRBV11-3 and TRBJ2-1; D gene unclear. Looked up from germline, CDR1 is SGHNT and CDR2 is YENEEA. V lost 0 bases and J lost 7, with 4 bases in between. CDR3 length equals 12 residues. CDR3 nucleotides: TGTGCCAGCAGCTTAGAGAGTAATGAGCAGTTCTTC. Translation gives CASSLESNEQFF.

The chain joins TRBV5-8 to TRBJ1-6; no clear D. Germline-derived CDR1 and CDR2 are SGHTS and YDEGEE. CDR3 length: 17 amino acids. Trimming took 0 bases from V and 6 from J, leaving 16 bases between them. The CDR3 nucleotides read TGTGCCAGCAGCTTGGCCAAGGCGGGCCCGGGTAATTCACCCCTCCACTTT. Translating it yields CASSLAKAGPGNSPLHF.

CDR3 sequence reads: CASSKEARVEETQYF. DNA for the CDR3: TGTGCCAGCAGCAAAGAGGCCAGGGTTGAAGAGACCCAGTACTTC. The chain carries TRBV21-1 and TRBJ2-5; the DNA was not compared with TRBD1, the D call given in the table. TRBV21-1 is given as a pseudogene. This CDR3 comprises 15 residues.

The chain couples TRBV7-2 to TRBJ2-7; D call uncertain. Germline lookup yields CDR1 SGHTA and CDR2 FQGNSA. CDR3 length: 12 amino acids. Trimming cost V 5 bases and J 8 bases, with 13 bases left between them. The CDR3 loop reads CASSITLTKQYF. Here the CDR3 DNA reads TGTGCCAGCAGCATAACTCTTACCAAGCAGTACTTC. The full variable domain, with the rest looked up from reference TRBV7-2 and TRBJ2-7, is GAGVSQSPSNKVTEKGKDVELRCDPISGHTALYWYRQSLGQGLEFLIYFQGNSAPDKSGLPSDRFSAERTGGSVSTLTIQRTQQEDSAVYLCASSITLTKQYFGPGTRLTVT.

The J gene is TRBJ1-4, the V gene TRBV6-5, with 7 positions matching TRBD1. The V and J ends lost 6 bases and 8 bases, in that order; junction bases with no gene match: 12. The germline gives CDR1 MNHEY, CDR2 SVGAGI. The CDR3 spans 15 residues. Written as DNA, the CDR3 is TGTGCCAGCAGAAACCGACAGGGACGAAGAGAAAAACTGTTTTTT. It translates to CASRNRQGRREKLFF.

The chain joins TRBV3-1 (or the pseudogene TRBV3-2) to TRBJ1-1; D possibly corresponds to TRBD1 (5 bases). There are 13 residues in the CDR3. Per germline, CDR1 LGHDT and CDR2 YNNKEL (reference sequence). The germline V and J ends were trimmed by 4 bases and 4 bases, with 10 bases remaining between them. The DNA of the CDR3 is TGTGCCAGCAGCCTCGACAGTTCCACTGAAGCTTTCTTT. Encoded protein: CASSLDSSTEAFF.

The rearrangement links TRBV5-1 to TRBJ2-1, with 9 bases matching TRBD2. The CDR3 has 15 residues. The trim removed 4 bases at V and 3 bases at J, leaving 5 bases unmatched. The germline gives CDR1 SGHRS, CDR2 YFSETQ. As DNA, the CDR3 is TGCGCCAGCAGCGTGAGCGGGGGGAACTACAATGAGCAGTTCTTC. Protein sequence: CASSVSGGNYNEQFF. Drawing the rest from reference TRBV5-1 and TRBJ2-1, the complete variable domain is KAGVTQTPRYLIKTRGQQVTLSCSPISGHRSVSWYQQTPGQGLQFLFEYFSETQRNKGNFPGRFSGRQFSNSRSEMNVSTLELGDSALYLCASSVSGGNYNEQFFGPGTRLTVL.

CDR3 region: CASSHTGGPRTNEKLFF. In DNA form, the CDR3 reads TGTGCCAGCAGCCACACGGGGGGGCCAAGGACTAATGAAAAACTGTTTTTT. The rearrangement uses TRBV14 and TRBJ1-4; TRBD1 is a possible D gene (6 bases). The CDR3 consists of 17 residues. Germline CDR1 reads SGHDN; CDR2 reads FVKESK. Trimming stripped 3 bases from V and 2 bases from J, with 16 bases between. Complete variable domain (other parts from reference TRBV14 and TRBJ1-4): EAGVTQFPSHSVIEKGQTVTLRCDPISGHDNLYWYRRVMGKEIKFLLHFVKESKQDESGMPNNRFLAERTGGTYSTLKVQPAELEDSGVYFCASSHTGGPRTNEKLFFGSGTQLSVL.

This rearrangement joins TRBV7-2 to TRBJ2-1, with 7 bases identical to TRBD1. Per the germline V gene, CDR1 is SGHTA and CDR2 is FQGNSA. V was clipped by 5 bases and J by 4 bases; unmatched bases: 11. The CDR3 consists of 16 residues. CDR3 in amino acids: CASSTPRDRLYNEQFF. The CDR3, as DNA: TGTGCCAGCAGCACACCCCGGGACAGACTATACAATGAGCAGTTCTTC. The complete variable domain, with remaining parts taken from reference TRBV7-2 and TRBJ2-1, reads GAGVSQSPSNKVTEKGKDVELRCDPISGHTALYWYRQSLGQGLEFLIYFQGNSAPDKSGLPSDRFSAERTGGSVSTLTIQRTQQEDSAVYLCASSTPRDRLYNEQFFGPGTRLTVL.

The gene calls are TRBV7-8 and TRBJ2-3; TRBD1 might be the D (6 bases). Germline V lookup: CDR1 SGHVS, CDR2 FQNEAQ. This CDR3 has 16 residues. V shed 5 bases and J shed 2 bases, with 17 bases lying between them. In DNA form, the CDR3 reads TGTGCCAGCAGCATAACAGGGATCTCATTCACAGATACGCAGTATTTT. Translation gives CASSITGISFTDTQYF.

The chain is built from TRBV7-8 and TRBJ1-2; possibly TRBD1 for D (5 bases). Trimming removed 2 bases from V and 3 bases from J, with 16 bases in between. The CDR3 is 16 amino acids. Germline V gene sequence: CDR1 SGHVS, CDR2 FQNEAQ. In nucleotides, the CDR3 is TGTGCCAGCAGCTTATATACAGGAAGTAGTCACTATGGCTACACCTTC. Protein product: CASSLYTGSSHYGYTF.

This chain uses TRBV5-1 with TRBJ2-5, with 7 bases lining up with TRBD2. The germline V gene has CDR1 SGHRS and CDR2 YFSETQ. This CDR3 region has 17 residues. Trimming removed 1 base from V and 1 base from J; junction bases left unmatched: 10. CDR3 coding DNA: TGCGCCAGCAGCTTGCCGCCTAGCGGAGCCTCCCAAGAGACCCAGTACTTC. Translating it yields CASSLPPSGASQETQYF. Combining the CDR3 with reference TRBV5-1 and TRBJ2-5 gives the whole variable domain KAGVTQTPRYLIKTRGQQVTLSCSPISGHRSVSWYQQTPGQGLQFLFEYFSETQRNKGNFPGRFSGRQFSNSRSEMNVSTLELGDSALYLCASSLPPSGASQETQYFGPGTRLLVL.

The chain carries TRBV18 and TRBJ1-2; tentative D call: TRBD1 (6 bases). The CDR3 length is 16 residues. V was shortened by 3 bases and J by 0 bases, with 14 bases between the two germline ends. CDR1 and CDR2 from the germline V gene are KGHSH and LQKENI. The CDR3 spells CASSPPGQRANYGYTF. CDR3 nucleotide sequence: TGTGCCAGCTCACCCCCTGGACAGCGCGCTAACTATGGCTACACCTTC.

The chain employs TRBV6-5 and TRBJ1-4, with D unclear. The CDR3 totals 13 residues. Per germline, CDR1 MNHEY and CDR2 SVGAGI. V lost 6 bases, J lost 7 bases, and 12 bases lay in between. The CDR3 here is CASSGEAVEKLFF. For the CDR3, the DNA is TGTGCCAGCAGCGGGGAGGCAGTTGAAAAACTGTTTTTT.

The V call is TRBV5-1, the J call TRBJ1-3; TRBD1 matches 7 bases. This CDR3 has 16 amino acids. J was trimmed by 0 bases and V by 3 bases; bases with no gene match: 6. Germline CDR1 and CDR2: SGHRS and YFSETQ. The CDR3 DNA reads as TGCGCCAGCAGCTACGGGACAGATTTCTCTGGAAACACCATATATTTT. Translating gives CASSYGTDFSGNTIYF.

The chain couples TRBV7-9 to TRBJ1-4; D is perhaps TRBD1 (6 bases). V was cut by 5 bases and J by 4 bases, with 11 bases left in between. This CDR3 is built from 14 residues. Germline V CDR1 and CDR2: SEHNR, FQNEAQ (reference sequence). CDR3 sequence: CASSTTGNNEKLFF. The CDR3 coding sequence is TGTGCCAGCAGCACCACAGGGAATAATGAAAAACTGTTTTTT.

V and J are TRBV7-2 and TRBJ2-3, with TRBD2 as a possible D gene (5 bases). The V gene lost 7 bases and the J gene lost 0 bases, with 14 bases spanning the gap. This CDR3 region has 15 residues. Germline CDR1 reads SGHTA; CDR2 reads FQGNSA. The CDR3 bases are TGTGCCAGCACCCCCGGGCCGGGGAGCACAGATACGCAGTATTTT. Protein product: CASTPGPGSTDTQYF.

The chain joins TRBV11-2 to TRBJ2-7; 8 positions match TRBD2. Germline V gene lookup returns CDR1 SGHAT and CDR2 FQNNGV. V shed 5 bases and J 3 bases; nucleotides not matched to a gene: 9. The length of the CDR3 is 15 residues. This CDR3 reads CASSLTGGESYEQYF. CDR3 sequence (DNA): TGTGCCAGCAGCCTAACGGGGGGGGAGAGCTACGAGCAGTACTTC. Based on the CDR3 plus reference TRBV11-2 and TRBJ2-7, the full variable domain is EAGVAQSPRYKIIEKRQSVAFWCNPISGHATLYWYQQILGQGPKLLIQFQNNGVVDDSQLPKDRFSAERLKGVDSTLKIQPAKLEDSAVYLCASSLTGGESYEQYFGPGTRLTVT.

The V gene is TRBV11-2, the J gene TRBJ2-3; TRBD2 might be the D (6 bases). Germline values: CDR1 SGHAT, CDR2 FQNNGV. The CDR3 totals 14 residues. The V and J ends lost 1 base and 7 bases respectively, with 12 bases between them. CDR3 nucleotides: TGTGCCAGCAGCTTAGGCGGAGGGATGAATACGCAGTATTTT. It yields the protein CASSLGGGMNTQYF.

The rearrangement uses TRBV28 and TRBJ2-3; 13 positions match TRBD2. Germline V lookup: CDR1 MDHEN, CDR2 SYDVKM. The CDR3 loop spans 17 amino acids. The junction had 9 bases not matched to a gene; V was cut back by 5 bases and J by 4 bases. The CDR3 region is CASSLQPGLAGSDTQYF. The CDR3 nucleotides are TGTGCCAGCAGTCTCCAACCGGGACTAGCGGGGTCAGATACGCAGTATTTT. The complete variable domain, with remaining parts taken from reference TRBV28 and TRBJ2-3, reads DVKVTQSSRYLVKRTGEKVFLECVQDMDHENMFWYRQDPGLGLRLIYFSYDVKMKEKGDIPEGYSVSREKKERFSLILESASTNQTSMYLCASSLQPGLAGSDTQYFGPGTRLTVL.